A selection of T cell receptor beta chains follows, all from one sample in a study of blood T cell repertoires in COVID-19. Assay: immunoSEQ multiplex PCR; the TCRdb copy retains only in-frame clones and omits some. The data hold 300,000 to 350,000 clones, with roughly 89% observed a single time. The sequenced material came from PBMCs or T cells enriched from blood (not recorded which). These receptors were collected from a young woman with acute COVID-19. Each CDR3 is given with its conserved first and last residue. The D gene is left open where the match is weak. Size is omitted from some rows. Given values are once, few, many or a class for expanded clones.

j_gene: TRBJ1-3; abundance: once; v_gene: TRBV19; d_gene: NA; CDR3nt: TGTGCCAGTAGCCAATCGGGAGGGGCCGGAAACACCATATATTTT; CDR3aa: CASSQSGGAGNTIYF
j_gene: TRBJ1-2; abundance: NA; v_gene: TRBV30; d_gene: NA; CDR3nt: TGTGCCTGGAGTCCCCAGGGCTATGGCTACACCTTC; CDR3aa: CAWSPQGYGYTF
j_gene: TRBJ2-3; abundance: NA; v_gene: TRBV19; d_gene: NA; CDR3nt: TGTGCCAGTAGTATAGGTGGACTATTAGGGGTCACAGATACGCAGTATTTT; CDR3aa: CASSIGGLLGVTDTQYF
j_gene: TRBJ1-2; abundance: NA; v_gene: TRBV28; d_gene: NA; CDR3nt: TGTGCCAGCAGTTTAAGGCGACCGACAGGTTTAAACTATGGCTACACCTTC; CDR3aa: CASSLRRPTGLNYGYTF
j_gene: TRBJ2-2; abundance: once; v_gene: TRBV24-1; d_gene: TRBD2; CDR3nt: TGTGCCACCAGTGATCCCGGACTAGCGGACGGGGAGCTGTTTTTT; CDR3aa: CATSDPGLADGELFF
j_gene: TRBJ1-4; abundance: NA; v_gene: TRBV6-5; d_gene: NA; CDR3nt: TGTGCCAGCAGTTACTCGGGGGCTGGTTCGAGAGAAAAACTGTTTTTT; CDR3aa: CASSYSGAGSREKLFF
j_gene: TRBJ2-2; abundance: NA; v_gene: TRBV28; d_gene: NA; CDR3nt: TGTGCCAGCAGCGGGACTCTAGGGGAGGCCGGGGAGCTGTTTTTT; CDR3aa: CASSGTLGEAGELFF
j_gene: TRBJ1-5; abundance: NA; v_gene: TRBV28; d_gene: NA; CDR3nt: TGTGCCAGCAGTTTCTCTCTAGGGGGGGCTCAGCCCCAGCATTTT; CDR3aa: CASSFSLGGAQPQHF
j_gene: TRBJ1-2; abundance: NA; v_gene: TRBV7-9; d_gene: TRBD1; CDR3nt: TGTGCCAGCAGCTTAGTATCTCTGGGACAGGGAGAGTATGGCTACACCTTC; CDR3aa: CASSLVSLGQGEYGYTF
j_gene: TRBJ2-7; abundance: NA; v_gene: TRBV19; d_gene: TRBD2; CDR3nt: TGTGCCAGTAGTGGAATAGCGGGGGCAGCCTACGAGCAGTACTTC; CDR3aa: CASSGIAGAAYEQYF
j_gene: TRBJ1-1; abundance: NA; v_gene: TRBV20-1; d_gene: NA; CDR3nt: TGCAGTGCTAGAGAGGCTTATGGAGCTTTCTTT; CDR3aa: CSAREAYGAFF
j_gene: TRBJ2-1; abundance: NA; v_gene: TRBV28; d_gene: TRBD2; CDR3nt: TGTGCCAGCAGCCCAAGCGGGAGCCCGAATGAGCAGTTCTTC; CDR3aa: CASSPSGSPNEQFF
j_gene: TRBJ1-2; abundance: NA; v_gene: TRBV24-1; d_gene: NA; CDR3nt: TGTGCCACCAGTGACCCCGACAGAAACTATGGCTACACCTTC; CDR3aa: CATSDPDRNYGYTF
j_gene: TRBJ1-2; abundance: NA; v_gene: TRBV15; d_gene: NA; CDR3nt: TGTGCCACCAGCAGAGGAGGGCGAGGGGGCTACACCTTC; CDR3aa: CATSRGGRGGYTF